This T cell receptor (beta chain) was documented in a study of T cells in localized non-small cell lung cancer. The junction had 4 bases not matched to a gene; V was cut back by 5 bases and J by 5 bases. There are 16 residues in the CDR3. Germline assignment: CDR1 LNHDA and CDR2 SQIVND (reference sequence). Study conclusions and caveats: Density of T cells in blood, when higher, went with longer overall survival. In adjacent lung, a median around 57 of the top 100 tumor clones were found. Heterogeneity stays possible, as sequencing covered only one tumor region. Among the tissues sampled, uninvolved adjacent lung had the highest T cell clonality, above tumor.

In regard to this clone: Antigen specificity is unknown.

Some clones are missing from TCRdb's copy, which holds only in-frame ones; the method was immunoSEQ multiplex PCR. The sample lists under 55,000 clones, roughly nine tenths occurring once. This clonotype was sampled from a woman between 35 and 75 years old with stage II lung adenocarcinoma. This material consisted of PBMCs, taken before any cancer treatment. The chain joins TRBV19 to TRBJ2-1; 15 bases agree with TRBD2. As DNA, the CDR3 is TGTGCCAGTAGTTTGGGACTAGCGGGAGGCCACAATGAGCAGTTCTTC. It codes for CASSLGLAGGHNEQFF.